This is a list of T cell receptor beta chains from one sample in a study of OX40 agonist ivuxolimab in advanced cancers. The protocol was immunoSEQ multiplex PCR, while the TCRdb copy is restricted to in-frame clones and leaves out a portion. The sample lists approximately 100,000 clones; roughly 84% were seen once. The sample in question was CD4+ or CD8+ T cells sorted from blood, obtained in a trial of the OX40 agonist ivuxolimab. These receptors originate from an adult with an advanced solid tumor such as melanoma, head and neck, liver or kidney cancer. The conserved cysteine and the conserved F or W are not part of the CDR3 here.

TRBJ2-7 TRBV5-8 ASSLSGLYEQY
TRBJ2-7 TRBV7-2 ASSLDAGGPWEQY
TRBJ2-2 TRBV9 ASSGTWVAGGQINTGELF
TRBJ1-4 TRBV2 ASRREGLRNEKLF
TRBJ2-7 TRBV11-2 ASSLLPLAGAYEEQY
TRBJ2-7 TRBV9 ASSEGLAGGPGYEQY
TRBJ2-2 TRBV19 ASSITPLAGGTGELF
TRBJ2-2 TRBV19 ASIGASTTGELF
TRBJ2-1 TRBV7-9 ASGVVAGDEQF
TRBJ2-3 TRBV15 ATSREFDTQY
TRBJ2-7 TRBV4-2 ASSQDMGREQY